This paragraph reports one T cell receptor (beta chain). As yet, its antigen is unknown. The assay was immunoSEQ multiplex PCR, and TCRdb's table has in-frame clones only and misses some. The data show about 330,000 clones, with approximately 67% seen just once and roughly 6.3% held by the top ten. Germline V gene sequence: CDR1 SNHLY, CDR2 FYNNEI. V was clipped by 10 bases and J by 4 bases, with 14 bases between them. The CDR3 is made up of 13 amino acids. This entry belongs to a study of cytotoxic CD8 clonotypes in ibrutinib-treated CLL. Study context: Response sampling occurred after a median roughly 11 months of treatment (range 6 to 36). Sequenced samples delivered averages of roughly 260,000 productive templates and around 94,000 productive rearrangements.

Broader study findings: Pretreatment clonality was elevated relative to age-matched healthy donors and paralleled circulating CD8+ T-cell counts. Sampling of sustained-remission and progressing patients occurred at differing times.

This receptor was identified in a human donor with chronic lymphocytic leukemia. The chain combines TRBV2 with TRBJ1-3; no firm D call. Sequenced here: PBMCs, sampled after 36 months of ibrutinib treatment. This CDR3 reads CATIGGYGNTIYF. The CDR3 region has the DNA TGTGCCACCATAGGAGGGTACGGAAACACCATATATTTT.